This T cell receptor beta chain was observed in a study of OX40 agonist ivuxolimab in advanced cancers. Profiled with immunoSEQ multiplex PCR; TCRdb holds only in-frame clones, not every one. The data contain about 18,000 clones, about four fifths of them seen just once; the ten biggest clones take up less than 55%. This CDR3 comprises 14 residues. Trimming stripped 3 bases from V and 7 bases from J, with 12 bases between. Germline assignment: CDR1 WSHSY and CDR2 SAAADI. Source: CD4+ or CD8+ T cells sorted from blood, taken in a trial of the OX40 agonist ivuxolimab. The rearrangement joins TRBV10-2 to TRBJ1-4; D is unresolved. This sequence originates from an adult with an advanced solid tumor such as melanoma, head and neck, liver or kidney cancer. The DNA for the CDR3 is TGCGCCAGCAGTGATCTAGCCCGGAGTGAAAAACTGTTTTTT. It codes for CASSDLARSEKLFF.